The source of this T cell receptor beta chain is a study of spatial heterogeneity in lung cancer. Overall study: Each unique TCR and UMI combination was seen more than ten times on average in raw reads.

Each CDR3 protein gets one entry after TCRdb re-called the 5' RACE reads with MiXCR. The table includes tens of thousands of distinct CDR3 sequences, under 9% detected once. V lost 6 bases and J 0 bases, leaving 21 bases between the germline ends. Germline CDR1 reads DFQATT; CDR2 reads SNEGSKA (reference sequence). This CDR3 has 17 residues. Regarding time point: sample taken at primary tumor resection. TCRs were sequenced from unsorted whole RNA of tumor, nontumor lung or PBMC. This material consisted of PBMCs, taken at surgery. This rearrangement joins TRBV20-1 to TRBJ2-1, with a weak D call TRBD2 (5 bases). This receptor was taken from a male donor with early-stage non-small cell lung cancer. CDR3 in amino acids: CSAIEDSLGSSYNEQFF. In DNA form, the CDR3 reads TGCAGTGCCATTGAGGACTCCTTGGGAAGCTCCTACAATGAGCAGTTCTTC.